The entry below describes one T cell receptor (beta chain). The antigen this receptor binds is unknown. No base qualities exist here, and no much larger clone lies one base off it. The source of the sample is a study of blood T cell repertoires in COVID-19 (dated by TCRdb to the early 2020s). About the study as a whole: Samples covering the acute and convalescent phases of COVID-19 were provided by collaborators in the United States, Italy and Spain. Sample metadata almost always included a de-identified subject ID, COVID-19 status, age in years and sex. The repertoires were released in a freely available public database meant as a resource for research on the immune response to SARS-CoV-2. The samples were drawn from two sources: the first 160 participants of the ongoing ImmuneRACE study, and about 1,300 subjects contributed by 6 global collaborators. HLA class I and class II types, where available, came from metadata supplied by the sample provider rather than from assay-based typing. The material from the prospective study consisted of cDNA or gDNA derived from T cells, B-cell-depleted T cells, or PBMCs. Deeply sampled blood TCRbeta repertoires from subjects exposed to, actively infected with, or recovered from COVID-19 were included in the dataset. Broader findings and caveats from the paper: The amount of clinical and demographic metadata varied by source and participant and was provided uncurated.

From its cysteine to its phenylalanine, the CDR3 spans 14 amino acids. Of all the DNA, just the CDR3 is kept, 42 bases in frame from base 1. Trimming removed 3 bases from V and 7 bases from J, leaving 13 bases between the germline ends. CDR1 WNHNN and CDR2 SYGVQD were looked up in the germline V gene (reference sequence). TCRbeta CDR3 regions were amplified from genomic DNA using the immunoSEQ Assay, a bias-controlled multiplex PCR. For the original study's pipeline: The number of nucleated cells in each sample was estimated by amplification of reference gene primers within the assay. Sequence reads were collapsed and filtered to measure the absolute abundance of every unique TCRbeta CDR3 rearrangement. For each sample, productive Simpson clonality was calculated as the square root of Simpson's diversity index across productive rearrangements. Entries here come from immuneACCESS through TCRdb and include only in-frame sequences with V and J called. Some clones fail to appear in such tables; in the studies checked, an unresolved V gene covers under half of the shortfall, and the cause of the remainder is unknown. V, J and clone size derive from that table, while D and trimming were established from the DNA sequence. This sample holds approximately 460,000 clones; roughly 89% were observed only once. Of the sample, roughly 0.92% falls within the top ten clones.

At one collaborating source in Seattle, patients were enrolled during active infection and were followed longitudinally through the course of disease. Whole blood was collected in K2EDTA tubes by collaborating institutions according to the institutions' own protocols. For TCRbeta analysis, collaborator samples were shipped as frozen whole blood, as isolated PBMCs, or as DNA extracted from either sample type. This receptor was obtained from a man between 18 and 35 years old with COVID-19, enrolled during active disease. The specimen was peripheral blood. The chain is encoded by TRBV10-1 joined to TRBJ2-1; the D region possibly corresponds to TRBD2 (6 bases align). The DNA is TGCGCCAGCAGTGATAATCGGGGGTTAAATGAGCAGTTCTTC. This yields the protein CASSDNRGLNEQFF.